This T cell receptor beta chain is from a study of blood T cell repertoires in COVID-19. This clone was observed a few times. How the authors handled the data: Reference gene primer amplification gave estimated nucleated cell counts. Method: immunoSEQ multiplex PCR; TCRdb's copy keeps in-frame clones and lacks some. V, J and clone size reflect that table, while D and trimming were determined from the DNA. Here the sample spans fewer than 500,000 clones, about 90% being singletons. Germline-derived CDR1 and CDR2 are SGHKS and YYEKEE (reference sequence). The CDR3 consists of 15 residues. V was pared by 1 base and J by 5 bases, with 6 bases of the junction left unmatched.

Material for sequencing was peripheral blood. This clonotype was obtained from a man in his late teens or twenties with COVID-19, enrolled during active disease. The chain employs TRBV5-5 and TRBJ2-3; TRBD2 aligns across 8 bases. The CDR3 reads CASSLTSGGRDTQYF. CDR3 nucleotides: TGTGCCAGCAGCTTGACGTCGGGAGGGAGAGATACGCAGTATTTT.